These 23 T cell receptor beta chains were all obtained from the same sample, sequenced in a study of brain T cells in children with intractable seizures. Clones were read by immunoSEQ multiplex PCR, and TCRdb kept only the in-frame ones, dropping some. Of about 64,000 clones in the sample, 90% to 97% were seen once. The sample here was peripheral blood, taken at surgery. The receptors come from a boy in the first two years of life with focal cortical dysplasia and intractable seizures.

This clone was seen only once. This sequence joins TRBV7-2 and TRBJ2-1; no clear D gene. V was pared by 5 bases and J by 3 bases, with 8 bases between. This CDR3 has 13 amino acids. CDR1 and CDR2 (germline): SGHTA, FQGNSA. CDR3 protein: CASSLTDYNEQFF. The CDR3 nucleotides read TGTGCCAGCAGCCTGACGGACTACAATGAGCAGTTCTTC. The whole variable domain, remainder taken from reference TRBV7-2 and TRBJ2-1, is GAGVSQSPSNKVTEKGKDVELRCDPISGHTALYWYRQSLGQGLEFLIYFQGNSAPDKSGLPSDRFSAERTGGSVSTLTIQRTQQEDSAVYLCASSLTDYNEQFFGPGTRLTVL.

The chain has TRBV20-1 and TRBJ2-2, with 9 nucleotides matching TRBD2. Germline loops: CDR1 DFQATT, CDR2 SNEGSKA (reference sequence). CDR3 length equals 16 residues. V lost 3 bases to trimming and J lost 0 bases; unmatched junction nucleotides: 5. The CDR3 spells CSASISGGPNTGELFF. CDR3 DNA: TGCAGTGCTAGTATTAGCGGGGGACCGAACACCGGGGAGCTGTTTTTT.

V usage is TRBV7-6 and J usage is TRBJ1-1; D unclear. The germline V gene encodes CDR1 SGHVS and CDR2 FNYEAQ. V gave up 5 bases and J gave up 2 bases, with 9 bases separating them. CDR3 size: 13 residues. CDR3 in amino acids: CASSPRRNTEAFF. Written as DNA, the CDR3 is TGTGCCAGCAGCCCGAGGCGTAACACTGAAGCTTTCTTT.

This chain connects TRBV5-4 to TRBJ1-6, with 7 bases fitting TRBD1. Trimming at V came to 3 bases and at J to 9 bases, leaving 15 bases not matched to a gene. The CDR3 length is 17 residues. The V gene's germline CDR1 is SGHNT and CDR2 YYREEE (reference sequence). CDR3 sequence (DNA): TGTGCCAGCAGCTCCTCCCAGCGACAGGGTTGGGGTTCACCCCTCCACTTT. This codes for CASSSSQRQGWGSPLHF.

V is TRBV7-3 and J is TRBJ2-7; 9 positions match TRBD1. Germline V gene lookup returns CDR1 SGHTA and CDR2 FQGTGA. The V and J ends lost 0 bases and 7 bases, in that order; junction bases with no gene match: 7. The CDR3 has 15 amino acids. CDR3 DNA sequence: TGTGCCAGCAGCTTAACGGGACAGGGTTCGGGGGAGCAGTACTTC. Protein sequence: CASSLTGQGSGEQYF.

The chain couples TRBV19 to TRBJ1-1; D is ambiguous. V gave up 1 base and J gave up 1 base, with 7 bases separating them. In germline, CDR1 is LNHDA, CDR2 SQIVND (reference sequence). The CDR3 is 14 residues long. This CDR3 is CASSIVVGNTEAFF. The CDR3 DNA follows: TGTGCCAGTAGTATAGTTGTAGGGAACACTGAAGCTTTCTTT.

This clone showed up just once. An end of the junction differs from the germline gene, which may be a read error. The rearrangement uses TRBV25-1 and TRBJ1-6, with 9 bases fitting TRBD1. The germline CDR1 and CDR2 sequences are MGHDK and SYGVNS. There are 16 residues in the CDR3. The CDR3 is CAGSATGGARNSPLHF. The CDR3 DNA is TGTGCCGGCAGTGCAACAGGGGGCGCGCGGAATTCACCCCTCCACTTT.

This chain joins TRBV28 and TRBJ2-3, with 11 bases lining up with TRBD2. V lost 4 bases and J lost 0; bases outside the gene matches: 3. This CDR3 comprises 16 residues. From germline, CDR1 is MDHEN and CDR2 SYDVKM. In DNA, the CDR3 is TGTGCCAGCAGTTGGGGGACTAGCGGTAGCACAGATACGCAGTATTTT. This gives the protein CASSWGTSGSTDTQYF. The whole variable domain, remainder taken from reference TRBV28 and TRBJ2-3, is DVKVTQSSRYLVKRTGEKVFLECVQDMDHENMFWYRQDPGLGLRLIYFSYDVKMKEKGDIPEGYSVSREKKERFSLILESASTNQTSMYLCASSWGTSGSTDTQYFGPGTRLTVL.

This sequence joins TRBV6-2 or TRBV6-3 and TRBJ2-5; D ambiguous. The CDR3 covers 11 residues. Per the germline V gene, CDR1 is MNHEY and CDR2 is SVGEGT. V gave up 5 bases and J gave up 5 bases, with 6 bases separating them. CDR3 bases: TGTGCCAGCAGTAACGGGGAGACCCAGTACTTC. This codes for CASSNGETQYF.

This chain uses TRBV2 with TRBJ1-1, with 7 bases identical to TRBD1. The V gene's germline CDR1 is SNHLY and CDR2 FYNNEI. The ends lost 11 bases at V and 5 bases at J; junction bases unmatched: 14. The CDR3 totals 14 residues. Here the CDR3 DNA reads TGTGCCCGCTCCCTCAGACAGGGAAGGACTGAAGCTTTCTTT. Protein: CARSLRQGRTEAFF.

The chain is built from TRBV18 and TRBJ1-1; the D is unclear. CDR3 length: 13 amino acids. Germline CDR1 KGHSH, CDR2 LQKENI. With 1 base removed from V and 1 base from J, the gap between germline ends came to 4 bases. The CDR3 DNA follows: TGTGCCAGCTCACCACGACAGAACACTGAAGCTTTCTTT. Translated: CASSPRQNTEAFF.

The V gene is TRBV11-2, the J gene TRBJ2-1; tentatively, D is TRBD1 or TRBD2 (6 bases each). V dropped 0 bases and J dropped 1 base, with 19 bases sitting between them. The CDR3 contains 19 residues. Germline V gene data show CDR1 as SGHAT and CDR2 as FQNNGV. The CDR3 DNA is TGTGCCAGCAGCTTAGATGACGGGGGCCCCGCGGATTCCTACAATGAGCAGTTCTTC. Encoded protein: CASSLDDGGPADSYNEQFF. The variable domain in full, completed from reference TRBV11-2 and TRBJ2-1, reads EAGVAQSPRYKIIEKRQSVAFWCNPISGHATLYWYQQILGQGPKLLIQFQNNGVVDDSQLPKDRFSAERLKGVDSTLKIQPAKLEDSAVYLCASSLDDGGPADSYNEQFFGPGTRLTVL.

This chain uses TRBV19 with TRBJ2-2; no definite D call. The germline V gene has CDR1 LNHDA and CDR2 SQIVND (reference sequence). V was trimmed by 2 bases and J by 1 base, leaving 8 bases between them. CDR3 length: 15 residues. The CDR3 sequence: CASSIRLLNTGELFF. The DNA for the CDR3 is TGTGCCAGTAGTATAAGGCTCCTGAACACCGGGGAGCTGTTTTTT.

This chain's CDR3 is CASSLLGVYNEQFF. The CDR3 DNA reads as TGTGCCAGCAGCTTATTGGGGGTCTACAATGAGCAGTTCTTC. The chain has TRBV11-2 and TRBJ2-1; D is perhaps TRBD1 or TRBD2 (5 bases each). V was trimmed by 2 bases and J by 3 bases, leaving 8 bases between them. The CDR3 consists of 14 residues. The germline CDR1 and CDR2 sequences are SGHAT and FQNNGV.

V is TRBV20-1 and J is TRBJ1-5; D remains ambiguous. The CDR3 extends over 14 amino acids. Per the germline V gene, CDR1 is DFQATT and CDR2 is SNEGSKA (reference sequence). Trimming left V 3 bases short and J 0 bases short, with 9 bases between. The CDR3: CSASLGDSNQPQHF. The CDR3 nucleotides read TGCAGTGCTAGTTTGGGAGATAGCAATCAGCCCCAGCATTTT.

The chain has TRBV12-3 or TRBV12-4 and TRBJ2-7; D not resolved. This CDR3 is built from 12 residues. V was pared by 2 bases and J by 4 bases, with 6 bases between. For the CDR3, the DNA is TGTGCCAGCAGTTTAAAGGGTTACGAGCAGTACTTC. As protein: CASSLKGYEQYF.

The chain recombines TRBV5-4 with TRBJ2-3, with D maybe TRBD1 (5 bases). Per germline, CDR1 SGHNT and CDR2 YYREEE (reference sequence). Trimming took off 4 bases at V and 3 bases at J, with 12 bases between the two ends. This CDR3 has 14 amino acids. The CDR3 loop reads CASSPRQGTDTQYF. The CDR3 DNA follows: TGTGCCAGCAGCCCCCGGCAGGGAACAGATACGCAGTATTTT.

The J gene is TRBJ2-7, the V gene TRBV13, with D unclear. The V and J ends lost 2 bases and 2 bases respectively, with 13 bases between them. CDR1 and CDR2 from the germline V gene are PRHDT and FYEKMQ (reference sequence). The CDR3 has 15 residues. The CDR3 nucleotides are TGTGCCAGCAGCTTAAGCCGCCTTGGGCCCTACGAGCAGTACTTC. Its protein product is CASSLSRLGPYEQYF.

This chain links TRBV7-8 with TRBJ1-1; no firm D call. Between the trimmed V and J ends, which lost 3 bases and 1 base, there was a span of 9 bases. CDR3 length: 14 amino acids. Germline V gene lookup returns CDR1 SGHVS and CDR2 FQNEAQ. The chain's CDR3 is CASSFPSANTEAFF. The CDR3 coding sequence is TGTGCCAGCAGCTTCCCGTCAGCGAACACTGAAGCTTTCTTT.

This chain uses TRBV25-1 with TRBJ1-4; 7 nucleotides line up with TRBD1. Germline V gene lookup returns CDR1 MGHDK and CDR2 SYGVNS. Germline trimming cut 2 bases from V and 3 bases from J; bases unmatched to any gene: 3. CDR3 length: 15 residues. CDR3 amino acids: CASSEAGTANEKLFF. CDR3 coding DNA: TGTGCCAGCAGTGAAGCCGGGACAGCTAATGAAAAACTGTTTTTT.

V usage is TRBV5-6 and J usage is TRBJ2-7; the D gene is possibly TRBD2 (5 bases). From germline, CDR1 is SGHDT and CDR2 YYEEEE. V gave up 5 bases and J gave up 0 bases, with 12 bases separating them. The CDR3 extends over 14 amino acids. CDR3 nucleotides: TGTGCCAGCAGTTGGACTGGGAGCTCCTACGAGCAGTACTTC. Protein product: CASSWTGSSYEQYF.

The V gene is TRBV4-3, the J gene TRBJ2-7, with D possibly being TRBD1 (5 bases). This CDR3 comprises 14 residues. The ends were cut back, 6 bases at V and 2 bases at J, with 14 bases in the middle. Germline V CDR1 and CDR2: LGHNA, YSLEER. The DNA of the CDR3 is TGCGCCAGCAGGAGTTGGGGCAATCCCTACGAGCAGTACTTC. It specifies CASRSWGNPYEQYF.

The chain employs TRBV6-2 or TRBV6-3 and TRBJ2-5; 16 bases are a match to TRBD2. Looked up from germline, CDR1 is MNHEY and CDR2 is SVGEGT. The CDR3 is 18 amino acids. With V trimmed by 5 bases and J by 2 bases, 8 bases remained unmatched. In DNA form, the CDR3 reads TGTGCCAGCAGTAATCCGGGACTAGCGGGAGGGCTACAAGAGACCCAGTACTTC. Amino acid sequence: CASSNPGLAGGLQETQYF.